Following are 26 T cell receptor beta chains from one sample sequenced in a study of cytomegalovirus exposure and HLA in healthy donors (dated by TCRdb to about 2017). Library preparation was by the immunoSEQ multiplex PCR assay. The multiplex PCR relied on a mix of 60 forward primers for TCR Vbeta segments and 13 reverse primers for TCR Jbeta segments. The table was pulled from immuneACCESS by TCRdb, which kept in-frame rearrangements only. Such tables lose some clones; where checked, under half of the loss comes from unresolved V genes, and the rest has no known cause. The sample yields 95,000 to 150,000 clones; more than 75% were counted once. The ten largest clones take up 11% of the sample. Sequencing used PBMCs. The source of these receptors is a man aged 30-40 years in good health and CMV-seropositive.

V gene TRBV6-4 combines with J gene TRBJ1-5; no clear D gene. The V gene's germline CDR1 is MRHNA and CDR2 SNTAGT. CDR3 length: 13 amino acids. V was trimmed by 3 bases and J by 11 bases, leaving 14 bases between them. The CDR3 spells CASSDGGGSTQHF. The CDR3 DNA reads TGTGCCAGCAGTGATGGTGGAGGTTCAACCCAGCATTTT.

The J gene is TRBJ2-1, the V gene TRBV14; 9 bases match TRBD2. J was trimmed by 4 bases and V by 4 bases; bases with no gene match: 5. This CDR3 is built from 15 residues. Germline V lookup: CDR1 SGHDN, CDR2 FVKESK. CDR3 sequence: CASSPSAGGYNEQFF. As DNA, the CDR3 is TGTGCCAGCAGCCCCTCCGCGGGAGGGTACAATGAGCAGTTCTTC.

This chain connects TRBV6-4 to TRBJ2-3, with a possible D match to TRBD2 (5 bases). This CDR3 is built from 15 residues. CDR1 and CDR2 from the germline V gene are MRHNA and SNTAGT. V shed 0 bases and J shed 2 bases, with 9 bases lying between them. Here the CDR3 DNA reads TGTGCCAGCAGTGACTCGTCACGGGACACAGATACGCAGTATTTT. Protein: CASSDSSRDTDTQYF.

The table lists this clone with a few counts. The chain recombines TRBV5-6 with TRBJ2-7, with D maybe TRBD2 (5 bases). Germline V gene sequence: CDR1 SGHDT, CDR2 YYEEEE. V was pared by 0 bases and J by 2 bases, with 9 bases between. This CDR3 spans 14 amino acids. The CDR3 nucleotides read TGTGCCAGCAGCTTGGGGCTCGGGGCCTACGAGCAGTACTTC. Amino acid sequence: CASSLGLGAYEQYF. The complete variable domain, with remaining parts taken from reference TRBV5-6 and TRBJ2-7, reads DAGVTQSPTHLIKTRGQQVTLRCSPKSGHDTVSWYQQALGQGPQFIFQYYEEEERQRGNFPDRFSGHQFPNYSSELNVNALLLGDSALYLCASSLGLGAYEQYFGPGTRLTVT.

The chain is built from TRBV6-1 and TRBJ1-1; a weak D match, TRBD1 (6 bases). V lost 2 bases and J lost 0, with 10 bases in between. CDR1 is MNHNS, CDR2 SASEGT, per germline. This CDR3 spans 15 amino acids. This chain's CDR3 is CASSEPGHVNTEAFF. In nucleotides, the CDR3 is TGTGCCAGCAGTGAACCGGGACACGTGAACACTGAAGCTTTCTTT.

This clone has just a few counts. The J gene is TRBJ2-3, the V gene TRBV5-5; 10 nucleotides agree with TRBD2. The CDR3 is 15 residues long. J was trimmed by 3 bases and V by 2 bases; bases with no gene match: 3. Germline assignment: CDR1 SGHKS and CDR2 YYEKEE (reference sequence). CDR3 sequence: CASSFLAGVTDTQYF. In DNA form, the CDR3 reads TGTGCCAGCAGCTTTCTAGCGGGAGTAACAGATACGCAGTATTTT.

The chain links TRBV18 to TRBJ2-7, with 8 nucleotides matching TRBD1. This CDR3 is 14 amino acids long. Germline V gene sequence: CDR1 KGHSH, CDR2 LQKENI. V shed 6 bases, J shed 2 bases, and the junction held 6 bases outside the gene matches. The CDR3 sequence is CASSPGQVPYEQYF. The CDR3 DNA follows: TGTGCCAGCTCCCCGGGACAGGTTCCCTACGAGCAGTACTTC.

The chain uses TRBV6-5 and TRBJ1-5; a weak D match, TRBD1 (5 bases). This CDR3 is built from 13 residues. Trimming took off 5 bases at V and 9 bases at J, with 14 bases between the two ends. Germline CDR1 is MNHEY and CDR2 is SVGAGI. This chain's CDR3 is CASSRTGGRPQHF. The CDR3 DNA sequence: TGTGCCAGCAGTCGGACCGGGGGGAGGCCCCAGCATTTT.

In DNA form, the CDR3 reads TGTGCCAGCACCCGGGGACAGGGAAGTGAAAAACTGTTTTTT. Protein product: CASTRGQGSEKLFF. The V gene is TRBV6-5, the J gene TRBJ1-4; TRBD1 matches 9 bases. Germline V lookup: CDR1 MNHEY, CDR2 SVGAGI. The length of the CDR3 is 14 residues. The V and J ends lost 7 bases and 7 bases, in that order; junction bases with no gene match: 7.

The table lists this clone with a few counts. The chain carries TRBV27 and TRBJ1-4; the match to TRBD1 covers 9 bases. The CDR3 is made up of 14 amino acids. Per the germline V gene, CDR1 is MNHEY and CDR2 is SMNVEV (reference sequence). The V gene end was trimmed by 7 bases and the J gene end by 4 bases; junction bases not matched to a gene: 4. The CDR3 loop reads CASKGQGGNEKLFF. DNA of the CDR3: TGTGCCAGCAAGGGACAGGGTGGTAATGAAAAACTGTTTTTT.

The chain has TRBV7-2 and TRBJ1-2, with a weak D call TRBD1 (6 bases). The germline V gene has CDR1 SGHTA and CDR2 FQGNSA. Trimming stripped 1 base from V and 10 bases from J, with 16 bases between. CDR3 length: 14 amino acids. The CDR3 here is CASSLEGDTWDYTF. In DNA, the CDR3 is TGTGCCAGCAGCTTAGAGGGGGATACTTGGGACTACACCTTC.

The chain combines TRBV11-3 with TRBJ2-5; perhaps TRBD2 as D (6 bases). Germline V gene lookup returns CDR1 SGHNT and CDR2 YENEEA. The CDR3 runs 13 residues. With 3 bases removed from V and 2 bases from J, the gap between germline ends came to 7 bases. CDR3 loop: CASSLSGQETQYF. The CDR3, as DNA: TGTGCCAGCAGCTTGAGCGGGCAAGAGACCCAGTACTTC. The full variable domain, completed using reference TRBV11-3 and TRBJ2-5, is EAGVVQSPRYKIIEKKQPVAFWCNPISGHNTLYWYLQNLGQGPELLIRYENEEAVDDSQLPKDRFSAERLKGVDSTLKIQPAELGDSAVYLCASSLSGQETQYFGPGTRLLVL.

The chain carries TRBV13 and TRBJ2-7; D may be TRBD2 (5 bases). CDR1 is PRHDT, CDR2 FYEKMQ, per germline (reference sequence). This CDR3 region has 16 residues. The V gene lost 5 bases and the J gene lost 0 bases, with 17 bases spanning the gap. The CDR3 coding sequence is TGTGCCAGCAGCCCCCTAGGTGTTCGGGACTCCTACGAGCAGTACTTC. Protein: CASSPLGVRDSYEQYF.

The rearrangement uses TRBV4-1 and TRBJ1-5, with 7 bases matching TRBD1. The length of the CDR3 is 16 residues. In germline, CDR1 is MGHRA, CDR2 YSYEKL. Unmatched junction bases numbered 8, after V lost 0 bases and J lost 6 bases. The CDR3 nucleotides are TGCGCCAGCAGCCAAGATTCCGGACAGGTGGGTCAGCCCCAGCATTTT. The encoded protein is CASSQDSGQVGQPQHF.

The chain combines TRBV6-4 with TRBJ2-1; TRBD1 is a possible D gene (6 bases). The CDR3 loop spans 15 amino acids. Germline CDR1 and CDR2: MRHNA and SNTAGT. The V gene lost 4 bases and the J gene lost 7 bases, with 17 bases spanning the gap. The CDR3 DNA follows: TGTGCCAGCAGTGCCAGGGGACACCTTACGAATGAGCAGTTCTTC. This codes for CASSARGHLTNEQFF.

The rearrangement uses TRBV5-4 and TRBJ2-5; 9 nucleotides agree with TRBD1. Per the germline V gene, CDR1 is SGHNT and CDR2 is YYREEE (reference sequence). The CDR3 length is 14 residues. V gave up 0 bases and J gave up 5 bases; unmatched junction bases: 2. For the CDR3, the DNA is TGTGCCAGCAGCTTGGGACAGGGGGGGGAGACCCAGTACTTC. This translates into CASSLGQGGETQYF.

This clone was seen a handful of times. This sequence joins TRBV4-2 and TRBJ1-5; unclear D gene. V lost 0 bases and J 5 bases, leaving 14 bases between the germline ends. There are 16 residues in the CDR3. In germline, CDR1 is LGHNA, CDR2 YNFKEQ. The CDR3 DNA follows: TGTGCCAGCAGCCAAGAAGGATCAGACGGGGATCAGCCCCAGCATTTT. As protein: CASSQEGSDGDQPQHF.

In this sample, this clone turned up a few times. The V call is TRBV6-5, the J call TRBJ2-3; D is possibly TRBD2 (5 bases). This CDR3 is built from 15 residues. CDR1 and CDR2 from the germline V gene are MNHEY and SVGAGI. Trimming took 0 bases from V and 4 from J, leaving 11 bases between them. The CDR3 DNA follows: TGTGCCAGCAGTTACTCGGACTCGGCTCCAGATACGCAGTATTTT. It codes for CASSYSDSAPDTQYF.

The rearrangement uses TRBV6-5 and TRBJ2-7; 8 bases align to TRBD2. The CDR3 has 16 amino acids. Germline values: CDR1 MNHEY, CDR2 SVGAGI. The V and J ends lost 0 bases and 0 bases, in that order; junction bases with no gene match: 4. CDR3 in amino acids: CASSYSRSGGSYEQYF. CDR3 DNA sequence: TGTGCCAGCAGTTACTCGAGGAGCGGGGGCTCCTACGAGCAGTACTTC.

This rearrangement joins TRBV4-3 to TRBJ2-3; possible D gene TRBD2, 5 bases. Germline values: CDR1 LGHNA, CDR2 YSLEER. This CDR3 is built from 18 residues. V was trimmed by 0 bases and J by 6 bases, leaving 22 bases between them. Here the CDR3 reads CASSQDPPPSGNGDTQYF. CDR3 nucleotide sequence: TGCGCCAGCAGCCAAGATCCCCCCCCCAGCGGAAACGGCGATACGCAGTATTTT.

The chain has TRBV10-3 and TRBJ1-4, with TRBD1 matching 8 bases. This CDR3 has 14 residues. Germline V lookup: CDR1 ENHRY, CDR2 SYGVKD. With V trimmed by 4 bases and J by 6 bases, 4 bases remained unmatched. This chain's CDR3 is CAISADRDYEKLFF. CDR3 DNA: TGTGCCATCAGTGCGGACAGGGATTATGAAAAACTGTTTTTT.

The chain uses TRBV27 and TRBJ2-4, with D maybe TRBD1 (6 bases). The germline V and J ends were trimmed by 4 bases and 5 bases, with 12 bases remaining between them. CDR1 and CDR2 (germline): MNHEY, SMNVEV (reference sequence). The CDR3 loop spans 14 amino acids. This chain's CDR3 is CASSSKQGQNIQYF. The CDR3, as DNA: TGTGCCAGCAGTTCCAAACAGGGACAAAACATTCAGTACTTC.

The CDR3 loop reads CASSQGTLAYGYTF. The CDR3, as DNA: TGTGCCAGCAGCCAGGGGACACTCGCCTATGGCTACACCTTC. This chain joins TRBV4-2 and TRBJ1-2; the D gene is possibly TRBD1 (6 bases). This CDR3 has 14 amino acids. Germline V gene lookup returns CDR1 LGHNA and CDR2 YNFKEQ. The V gene lost 3 bases and the J gene lost 4 bases, with 12 bases spanning the gap.

The chain has TRBV19 and TRBJ1-5; TRBD1 might be the D (6 bases). V lost 3 bases, J lost 5 bases, and 14 bases lay in between. There are 15 residues in the CDR3. From germline, CDR1 is LNHDA and CDR2 SQIVND (reference sequence). The DNA for the CDR3 is TGTGCCAGTAGTATCACCTACAGGGCGGATCAGCCCCAGCATTTT. It encodes CASSITYRADQPQHF.

The chain recombines TRBV11-2 with TRBJ2-5; 7 bases match TRBD1. Per germline, CDR1 SGHAT and CDR2 FQNNGV. The V and J ends lost 4 bases and 10 bases, in that order; junction bases with no gene match: 21. This CDR3 is built from 17 residues. The chain's CDR3 is CASSSFPGQRVRMGQYF. As DNA, the CDR3 is TGTGCCAGCAGCTCCTTCCCGGGACAGAGAGTGAGGATGGGCCAGTACTTC.

This chain uses TRBV6-1 with TRBJ1-5; 10 nucleotides align to TRBD1. J was trimmed by 7 bases and V by 4 bases; bases with no gene match: 7. Germline V gene sequence: CDR1 MNHNS, CDR2 SASEGT. The CDR3 contains 15 residues. In nucleotides, the CDR3 is TGTGCCAGCAGTGTTGGGACAGGGGTAAAACAGCCCCAGCATTTT. Its translation is CASSVGTGVKQPQHF.